These T cell receptor beta chains were read from a single sample in a study of OX40 agonist ivuxolimab in advanced cancers. Using immunoSEQ multiplex PCR, the repertoire was profiled, and TCRdb retains in-frame clones only, with some absent. This sample carries 35,000 to 50,000 clones, roughly four fifths of them seen once, and the ten largest clones take over 2.5%. The specimen was CD4+ or CD8+ T cells sorted from blood, collected in a trial of the OX40 agonist ivuxolimab. The source is an adult with an advanced solid tumor such as melanoma, head and neck, liver or kidney cancer. Each CDR3 is given with its conserved first and last residue. A D gene is named only where the DNA matches it firmly. Expanded clones get a size class; other rows say once, few or many, or leave the size out.

TRBV9	TRBJ2-1	NA	15	NA	CASSPDLGFLREQFF	TGTGCCAGCAGCCCAGACCTAGGGTTTCTTAGGGAGCAGTTCTTC
TRBV7-2	TRBJ2-1	NA	19	TRBD1	CASSLPREDRGSSYNEQFF	TGTGCCAGCAGCTTACCCCGAGAGGACAGGGGGAGCTCCTACAATGAGCAGTTCTTC
TRBV7-9	TRBJ1-4	NA	15	TRBD1	CASSPYRGVEEKLFF	TGTGCCAGCAGCCCGTACAGGGGGGTAGAAGAAAAACTGTTTTTT
TRBV12-2	TRBJ2-5	NA	15	NA	CASRLGGQGGETQYF	TGTGCAAGTCGCTTGGGGGGACAGGGAGGAGAGACCCAGTACTTC
TRBV5-1	TRBJ2-5	NA	16	NA	CASSFGFPASQETQYF	TGCGCCAGCAGCTTCGGTTTCCCAGCGAGCCAAGAGACCCAGTACTTC
TRBV5-8	TRBJ1-1	once	11	NA	CASSLATASFF	TGTGCCAGCAGCTTGGCGACGGCTTCTTTCTTT
TRBV14	TRBJ1-6	NA	15	TRBD1	CASSQVGTGVSPLHF	TGTGCCAGCAGCCAAGTCGGGACAGGGGTTTCACCCCTCCACTTT
TRBV6-1	TRBJ2-5	NA	13	NA	CASSGGGWETQYF	TGTGCCAGCAGTGGGGGGGGCTGGGAGACCCAGTACTTC
TRBV6-1	TRBJ2-5	NA	13	NA	CASSELSQETQYF	TGTGCCAGCAGTGAATTATCCCAAGAGACCCAGTACTTC
TRBV4-2	TRBJ2-4	once	17	TRBD1	CASSPQGWAGAKNIQYF	TGTGCCAGCAGCCCACAGGGGTGGGCGGGAGCCAAAAACATTCAGTACTTC
TRBV11-3	TRBJ1-1	NA	13	NA	CASSNQGDTEAFF	TGTGCCAGCAGTAACCAGGGCGACACTGAAGCTTTCTTT
TRBV4-1	TRBJ1-2	NA	17	NA	CASSQDATQQRSYGYTF	TGCGCCAGCAGCCAAGATGCGACACAACAGCGCTCCTATGGCTACACCTTC
TRBV6-6	TRBJ1-5	NA	14	TRBD1	CASIRQGRNQPQHF	TGTGCCAGCATCCGACAGGGGCGGAATCAGCCCCAGCATTTT
TRBV6-5	TRBJ2-3	NA	14	NA	CASSYSDSTDTQYF	TGTGCCAGCAGTTACTCAGACAGCACAGATACGCAGTATTTT
TRBV5-1	TRBJ2-1	NA	15	TRBD2	CASSSSGSSYNEQFF	TGCGCCAGCAGCTCTAGCGGGAGCTCCTACAATGAGCAGTTCTTC
TRBV7-2	TRBJ2-7	few	14	NA	CASSLHKGGYEQYF	TGTGCCAGCAGCTTACACAAAGGCGGGTACGAGCAGTACTTC
TRBV19	TRBJ2-7	NA	14	NA	CASADSANSYEQYF	TGTGCCAGCGCCGACAGCGCCAACTCCTACGAGCAGTACTTC
TRBV27	TRBJ1-1	few	13	NA	CASSWSGNTEAFF	TGTGCCAGCAGTTGGTCGGGGAACACTGAAGCTTTCTTT
TRBV5-4	TRBJ2-6	NA	16	NA	CASSLGPLSGANVLTF	TGTGCCAGCAGCCTTGGACCGCTCTCTGGGGCCAACGTCCTGACTTTC
TRBV11-3	TRBJ2-1	once	15	NA	CASSLSRRGHNEQFF	TGTGCCAGCAGCCTGTCTAGGAGAGGTCACAATGAGCAGTTCTTC
TRBV6-5	TRBJ2-7	NA	14	NA	CASSLRTTDTKQYF	TGTGCCAGCAGCCTTCGGACTACCGATACGAAGCAGTACTTC
TRBV11-2	TRBJ2-2	few	14	NA	CASSLTVGTGELFF	TGTGCCAGCAGCTTAACGGTCGGCACCGGGGAGCTGTTTTTT
TRBV29-1	TRBJ2-1	NA	16	TRBD2	CSVFFTSGSSYNEQFF	TGCAGCGTTTTCTTTACTAGCGGGAGCTCCTACAATGAGCAGTTCTTC
TRBV5-4	TRBJ2-5	NA	13	NA	CASSSYALETQYF	TGTGCCAGCAGCTCTTATGCCCTAGAGACCCAGTACTTC
TRBV5-1	TRBJ2-2	NA	16	TRBD2	CASTMLAGVGTGELFF	TGCGCCAGCACTATGTTGGCGGGAGTGGGCACCGGGGAGCTGTTTTTT
TRBV29-1	TRBJ2-7	NA	15	TRBD1	CSVESGTGISGGQYF	TGCAGCGTTGAATCCGGGACAGGGATCTCCGGGGGGCAGTACTTC
TRBV6-6	TRBJ2-1	medium-sized	14	NA	CASTKQGGGNEQFF	TGTGCCAGCACAAAACAGGGAGGTGGGAATGAGCAGTTCTTC
TRBV7-2	TRBJ1-3	NA	15	TRBD1	CASSPDRGRGNTIYF	TGTGCCAGCAGCCCGGACAGGGGGCGCGGAAACACCATATATTTT
TRBV21-1	TRBJ1-3	NA	16	NA	CASSKPRVAGGNTIYF	NA
TRBV5-1	TRBJ2-1	NA	15	NA	CASSPRPSRYNEQFF	TGCGCCAGCAGCCCTAGGCCGAGTAGGTACAATGAGCAGTTCTTC
TRBV5-1	TRBJ1-5	NA	15	NA	CASSPDLGSNQPQHF	TGCGCCAGCAGCCCCGACCTCGGCAGCAATCAGCCCCAGCATTTT
TRBV5-4	TRBJ2-5	NA	13	NA	CASSLYSQETQYF	TGTGCCAGCAGCTTGTACTCACAAGAGACCCAGTACTTC
TRBV2	TRBJ1-1	NA	12	NA	CASTRGGTEAFF	TGTGCCAGCACCCGGGGAGGGACTGAAGCTTTCTTT